Below are 17 T cell receptor beta chains sequenced from a single sample in a study of shared T cell receptors in the human thymus. Generated by immunoSEQ multiplex PCR, the TCRdb table keeps only in-frame clones and is missing some. Of about 730,000 clones detected, 70% to 90% appear once; the ten largest clones hold about 0.011%. These data also formed part of another study, on human thymus T cells.

The specimen sequenced was thymocytes. All receptors derive from a girl under two years old with a congenital heart defect.

The J gene is TRBJ2-1, the V gene TRBV10-1, with D possibly being TRBD2 (5 bases). CDR1 is WNHNN, CDR2 SYGVQD, per germline (reference sequence). Trimming pared 2 bases from V and 6 bases from J, leaving 14 bases between. The CDR3 is 15 residues long. The CDR3, as DNA: TGCGCCAGCAGTGAGAGTTCGGGGTCGGGCAATGAGCAGTTCTTC. Protein product: CASSESSGSGNEQFF.

This clone has just a few counts. This chain uses TRBV4-1 with TRBJ1-2, with TRBD1 identical over 10 bases. V lost 4 bases and J lost 4; bases outside the gene matches: 6. CDR3 size: 15 residues. The germline V gene has CDR1 MGHRA and CDR2 YSYEKL. CDR3 residues: CASSPPGQGPYGYTF. In DNA form, the CDR3 reads TGCGCCAGCAGCCCTCCGGGACAGGGGCCCTATGGCTACACCTTC.

In this sample, this clone turned up once. V gene TRBV5-1 combines with J gene TRBJ2-7; the match to TRBD1 covers 7 bases. The CDR3 has 17 amino acids. Per the germline V gene, CDR1 is SGHRS and CDR2 is YFSETQ. V dropped 5 bases and J dropped 1; count of bases not matched to a gene: 15. The DNA for the CDR3 is TGCGCCAGCAGATTTGAGGCAGGGACAGCCGATTCCTACGAGCAGTACTTC. It specifies CASRFEAGTADSYEQYF.

The rearrangement joins TRBV6-5 to TRBJ1-1, with 9 bases aligning to TRBD1. Germline CDR1 reads MNHEY; CDR2 reads SVGAGI. V shed 5 bases and J 5 bases; nucleotides not matched to a gene: 6. This CDR3 has 14 residues. CDR3 DNA: TGTGCCAGCAGTCAACAGGGGGCGGTGACTGAAGCTTTCTTT. This sequence encodes CASSQQGAVTEAFF.

The rearrangement joins TRBV7-9 to TRBJ1-1; possibly TRBD1 for D (5 bases). This CDR3 comprises 18 residues. The germline gives CDR1 SEHNR, CDR2 FQNEAQ (reference sequence). The V and J ends lost 5 bases and 5 bases respectively, with 27 bases between them. CDR3 protein: CASSPVGLQQGVRTEAFF. The CDR3 nucleotides read TGTGCCAGCAGCCCCGTCGGGCTACAACAAGGGGTGAGAACTGAAGCTTTCTTT.

The chain has TRBV12-5 and TRBJ2-1, with 7 positions matching TRBD1. The CDR3 contains 17 residues. Germline CDR1 LGHNT, CDR2 FRNRAP. J gave up 7 bases and V 3 bases, and 15 bases lay outside the gene matches. In nucleotides, the CDR3 is TGTGCTAGTGGTTTCCTATTAACCGGGACAGAGCATAATGAGCAGTTCTTC. The encoded protein is CASGFLLTGTEHNEQFF.

This rearrangement joins TRBV5-5 to TRBJ1-6; D might be TRBD1 (5 bases). From germline, CDR1 is SGHKS and CDR2 YYEKEE (reference sequence). CDR3 length equals 15 residues. Trimming pared 1 base from V and 8 bases from J, leaving 13 bases between. Here the CDR3 reads CASSLLKGYDSPLHF. For the CDR3, the DNA is TGTGCCAGCAGCTTGCTTAAGGGGTATGATTCACCCCTCCACTTT.

This clone has only one observation. This rearrangement joins TRBV19 to TRBJ2-1, with 7 bases that match TRBD1. CDR1 is LNHDA and CDR2 is SQIVND in the germline V gene (reference sequence). The CDR3 has 17 residues. V was pared by 3 bases and J by 0 bases, with 8 bases of the junction left unmatched. Here the CDR3 DNA reads TGTGCCAGTAGTATGAGAGGGGGCCCGAGCTCCTACAATGAGCAGTTCTTC. This translates into CASSMRGGPSSYNEQFF.

This chain links TRBV11-2 with TRBJ1-6, with 8 bases that match TRBD1. The ends lost 3 bases at V and 13 bases at J; junction bases unmatched: 11. Germline CDR1 reads SGHAT; CDR2 reads FQNNGV. The CDR3 contains 15 residues. CDR3 amino acids: CASSFRADRGFPLHF. As DNA, the CDR3 is TGTGCCAGCAGCTTTCGGGCCGACAGGGGTTTTCCCCTCCACTTT.

The CDR3 sequence: CASSCPDSSGNTIYF. CDR3 nucleotides: TGTGCCAGCAGCTGCCCTGATAGCTCTGGAAACACCATATATTTT. This chain joins TRBV7-9 and TRBJ1-3; no reliable D call. This CDR3 spans 15 amino acids. V was pared by 4 bases and J by 0 bases, with 10 bases between. CDR1 and CDR2 (germline): SEHNR, FQNEAQ (reference sequence). Supplemented by reference TRBV7-9 and TRBJ1-3, the full variable domain reads DTGVSQNPRHKITKRGQNVTFRCDPISEHNRLYWYRQTLGQGPEFLTYFQNEAQLEKSRLLSDRFSAERPKGSFSTLEIQRTEQGDSAMYLCASSCPDSSGNTIYFGEGSWLTVV.

The V call is TRBV6-4, the J call TRBJ1-4; 8 bases agree with TRBD1. V was pared by 8 bases and J by 8 bases, with 7 bases of the junction left unmatched. The length of the CDR3 is 13 residues. The germline V gene encodes CDR1 MRHNA and CDR2 SNTAGT. Here the CDR3 DNA reads TGTGCCAGCTCAAAAACAGGGGGGGAAAAACTGTTTTTT. This translates into CASSKTGGEKLFF.

This clone was observed a handful of times. The chain joins TRBV7-9 to TRBJ2-2; the D is unclear. The germline V gene encodes CDR1 SEHNR and CDR2 FQNEAQ (reference sequence). This CDR3 region has 11 residues. The V gene lost 4 bases and the J gene lost 5 bases, with 2 bases spanning the gap. The CDR3 loop reads CASSSTGELFF. In nucleotides, the CDR3 is TGTGCCAGCAGCTCAACCGGGGAGCTGTTTTTT. The full variable domain, its missing parts supplied by reference TRBV7-9 and TRBJ2-2, is DTGVSQNPRHKITKRGQNVTFRCDPISEHNRLYWYRQTLGQGPEFLTYFQNEAQLEKSRLLSDRFSAERPKGSFSTLEIQRTEQGDSAMYLCASSSTGELFFGEGSRLTVL.

J is TRBJ2-7 and V is TRBV11-2; D may be TRBD2 (6 bases). V gave up 1 base and J gave up 2 bases, with 12 bases separating them. This CDR3 has 15 residues. The V gene's germline CDR1 is SGHAT and CDR2 FQNNGV. CDR3 in DNA: TGTGCCAGCAGCTTAGGGTCCAGGAGGGCCTACGAGCAGTACTTC. Translation gives CASSLGSRRAYEQYF.

This chain uses TRBV29-1 with TRBJ2-1; maybe TRBD2 (5 bases). Trimming pared 4 bases from V and 3 bases from J, leaving 13 bases between. This CDR3 has 14 residues. Looked up from germline, CDR1 is SQVTM and CDR2 is ANQGSEA. The CDR3 spells CSVVSGKGYNEQFF. CDR3 nucleotides: TGCAGCGTTGTGTCGGGGAAAGGCTACAATGAGCAGTTCTTC.

This chain links TRBV11-2 with TRBJ1-1, with D possibly TRBD1 on 6 matching bases. Trimming pared 5 bases from V and 4 bases from J, leaving 23 bases between. The CDR3 has 17 amino acids. In germline, CDR1 is SGHAT, CDR2 FQNNGV. CDR3 protein: CASSPLQGPKIVTEAFF. The CDR3, as DNA: TGTGCCAGCAGCCCCCTACAGGGCCCCAAGATTGTCACTGAAGCTTTCTTT. Complete variable domain (other parts from reference TRBV11-2 and TRBJ1-1): EAGVAQSPRYKIIEKRQSVAFWCNPISGHATLYWYQQILGQGPKLLIQFQNNGVVDDSQLPKDRFSAERLKGVDSTLKIQPAKLEDSAVYLCASSPLQGPKIVTEAFFGQGTRLTVV.

The chain carries TRBV19 and TRBJ1-4; the match to TRBD1 covers 7 bases. The CDR3 extends over 14 amino acids. V was clipped by 6 bases and J by 10 bases; unmatched bases: 11. CDR1 LNHDA and CDR2 SQIVND come from the germline V gene (reference sequence). The CDR3 nucleotides read TGTGCCAGTAGGACCCCGGACAGGTTGGGAAAACTGTTTTTT. Its translation: CASRTPDRLGKLFF.

The gene calls are TRBV27 and TRBJ1-4, with 9 bases identical to TRBD1. Germline V gene sequence: CDR1 MNHEY, CDR2 SMNVEV (reference sequence). V lost 5 bases and J lost 6; bases outside the gene matches: 4. The CDR3 covers 14 residues. In DNA form, the CDR3 reads TGTGCCAGCAGTCCGGGACAGGGAGATGAAAAACTGTTTTTT. As protein: CASSPGQGDEKLFF.